This TCR beta chain originates from a study of blood T cell repertoires in COVID-19 (dated by TCRdb to about 2020). Turning to the overall study: Collaborator samples came from the United States, Italy and Spain and covered acute and convalescent phases of COVID-19. The prospective study material was composed of cDNA or gDNA derived from T cells, B-cell-depleted T cells, or PBMCs. The dataset comprised deeply sampled blood TCRbeta repertoires from subjects exposed to, actively infected with, or recovered from COVID-19. The repertoires were released in a freely available public database meant as a resource for research on the immune response to SARS-CoV-2. Samples came from the ongoing ImmuneRACE study (first 160 participants) plus 1,254 subjects from 6 global collaborators. Nearly every sample came with metadata listing a de-identified subject ID, COVID-19 status, age in years and sex. HLA class I and class II types, where available, came from metadata supplied by the sample provider rather than from assay-based typing.

Each collaborating institution followed its own protocols to collect whole blood in K2EDTA tubes. For TCRbeta analysis, collaborator samples were shipped as frozen whole blood, as isolated PBMCs, or as DNA extracted from either sample type. TCRbeta CDR3 regions were amplified from genomic DNA using the immunoSEQ Assay, a bias-controlled multiplex PCR. In the original analysis: The number of nucleated cells in each sample was estimated from the amplification of reference gene primers within the assay. To quantify the absolute abundance of each unique TCRbeta CDR3 rearrangement, sequence reads were collapsed and filtered. For each sample, productive Simpson clonality was calculated by taking the square root of Simpson's diversity index across productive rearrangements. In TCRdb, the immuneACCESS table is reduced to in-frame sequences with V and J assigned. These tables do not hold every clone; where another copy was compared, an unresolved V gene accounts for under half, and the others remain unexplained. That table gives V, J and clone size, and the DNA gave D and trimming. This sample has approximately 21,000 clones in its table, and 86% of those were observed once. The leading ten clones occupy around 17% of the sample.

What the research found in general, with its limitations: The amount of clinical and demographic metadata varied by source and participant and was provided uncurated.

With respect to this clone: The antigen it binds to is not known. No much larger clone exists at a distance of one base, and base qualities are not known.

Counted from cysteine to phenylalanine, this CDR3 has 17 amino acids. Solely the CDR3 DNA is kept, with 51 bases framed from the first base. The clonotype was recovered from a human donor with acute or convalescent COVID-19. The donor label of this sample is uncertain. Here the chain combines TRBV12-2 and TRBJ2-1; the D call of TRBD2 is as the table states it, not checked on the DNA. TRBV12-2 is annotated as a pseudogene. Specimen: peripheral blood. The CDR3 protein sequence reads: CASRFKIAGGPRDEQFF. The DNA reads TGTGCAAGTCGCTTTAAAATAGCGGGGGGACCCCGCGATGAGCAGTTCTTC.